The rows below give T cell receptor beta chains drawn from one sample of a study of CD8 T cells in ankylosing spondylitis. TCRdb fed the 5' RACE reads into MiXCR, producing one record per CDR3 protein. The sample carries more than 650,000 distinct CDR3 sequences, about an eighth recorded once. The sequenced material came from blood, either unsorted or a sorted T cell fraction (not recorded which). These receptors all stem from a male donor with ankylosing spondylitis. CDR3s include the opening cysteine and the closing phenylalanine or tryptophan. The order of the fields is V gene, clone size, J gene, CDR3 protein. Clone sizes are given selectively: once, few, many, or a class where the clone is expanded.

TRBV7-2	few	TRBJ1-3	CASSLEAGYGNTIYF
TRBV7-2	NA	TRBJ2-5	CASSYLRETQYF
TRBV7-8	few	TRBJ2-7	CASSLREAVWTYEQYF
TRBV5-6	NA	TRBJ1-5	CASSLRDRAYQPQHF
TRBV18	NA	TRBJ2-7	CASSPWRTAPYEQYF
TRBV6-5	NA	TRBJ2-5	CASSYGRGPETQYF
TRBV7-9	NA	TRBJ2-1	CASSLASEAGEQFF
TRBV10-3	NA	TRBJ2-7	CAISVETNYEQYF
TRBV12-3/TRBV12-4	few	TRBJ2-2	CASSLDRFTGELFF
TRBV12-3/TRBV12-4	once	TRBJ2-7	CASSFGEGDEQYF
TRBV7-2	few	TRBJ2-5	CASSMGPGETQYF
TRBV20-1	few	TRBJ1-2	CSARSGFRYGYTF
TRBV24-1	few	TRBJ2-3	CATSDVTSGGPGDTQYF